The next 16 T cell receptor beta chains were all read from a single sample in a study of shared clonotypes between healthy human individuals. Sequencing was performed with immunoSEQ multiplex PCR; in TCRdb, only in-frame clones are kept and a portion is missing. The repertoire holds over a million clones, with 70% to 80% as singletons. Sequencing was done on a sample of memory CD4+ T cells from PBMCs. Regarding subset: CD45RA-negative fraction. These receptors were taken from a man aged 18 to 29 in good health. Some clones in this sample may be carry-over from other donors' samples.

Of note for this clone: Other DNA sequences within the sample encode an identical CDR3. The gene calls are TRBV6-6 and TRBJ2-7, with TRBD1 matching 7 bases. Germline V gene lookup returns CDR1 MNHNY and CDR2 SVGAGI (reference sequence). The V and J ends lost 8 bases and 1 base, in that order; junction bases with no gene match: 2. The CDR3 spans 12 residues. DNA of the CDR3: TGTGCCAGCCGACAGGGATCCTACGAGCAGTACTTC. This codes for CASRQGSYEQYF.

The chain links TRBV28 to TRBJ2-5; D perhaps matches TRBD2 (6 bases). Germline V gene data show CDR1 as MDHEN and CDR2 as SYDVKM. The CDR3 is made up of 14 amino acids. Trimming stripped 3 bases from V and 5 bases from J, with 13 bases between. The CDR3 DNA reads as TGTGCCAGCAGTTTCGTGGGCGGGGAGGAGACCCAGTACTTC. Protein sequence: CASSFVGGEETQYF.

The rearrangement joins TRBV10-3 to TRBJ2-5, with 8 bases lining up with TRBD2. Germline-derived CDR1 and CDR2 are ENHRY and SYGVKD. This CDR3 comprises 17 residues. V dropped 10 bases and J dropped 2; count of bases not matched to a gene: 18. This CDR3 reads CATRTGTRDPWQETQYF. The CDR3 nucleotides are TGTGCCACCCGAACCGGGACTAGAGACCCTTGGCAAGAGACCCAGTACTTC.

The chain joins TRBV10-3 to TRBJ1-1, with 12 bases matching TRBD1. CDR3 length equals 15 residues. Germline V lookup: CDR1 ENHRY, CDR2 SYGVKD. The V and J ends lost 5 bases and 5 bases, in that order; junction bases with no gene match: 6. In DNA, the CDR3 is TGTGCCATCAGTCTGGGACAGGGGGCTGATACTGAAGCTTTCTTT. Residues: CAISLGQGADTEAFF.

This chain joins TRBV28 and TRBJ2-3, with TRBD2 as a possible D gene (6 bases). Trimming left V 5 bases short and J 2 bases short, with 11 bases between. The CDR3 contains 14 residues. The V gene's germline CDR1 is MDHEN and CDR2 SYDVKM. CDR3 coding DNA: TGTGCCAGCAGTGCTCCGGGACTCACAGATACGCAGTATTTT. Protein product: CASSAPGLTDTQYF.

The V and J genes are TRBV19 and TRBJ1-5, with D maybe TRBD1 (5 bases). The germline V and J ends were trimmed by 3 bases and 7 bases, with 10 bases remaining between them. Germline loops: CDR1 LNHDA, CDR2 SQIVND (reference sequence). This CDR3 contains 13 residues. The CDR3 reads CASSMGVGQPQHF. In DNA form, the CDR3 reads TGTGCCAGTAGTATGGGGGTTGGCCAGCCCCAGCATTTT.

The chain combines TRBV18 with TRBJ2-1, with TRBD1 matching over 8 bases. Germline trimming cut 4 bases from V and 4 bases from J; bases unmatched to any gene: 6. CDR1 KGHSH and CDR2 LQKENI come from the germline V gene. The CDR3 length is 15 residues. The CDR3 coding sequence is TGTGCCAGCTCACAGGGACAGGTGGATTACAATGAGCAGTTCTTC. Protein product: CASSQGQVDYNEQFF.

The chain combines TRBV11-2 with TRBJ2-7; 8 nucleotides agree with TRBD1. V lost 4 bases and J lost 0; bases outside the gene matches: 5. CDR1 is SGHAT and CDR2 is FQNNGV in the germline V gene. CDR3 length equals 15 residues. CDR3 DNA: TGTGCCAGCAGCTCAGGGGGCCCGAGCTCCTACGAGCAGTACTTC. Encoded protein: CASSSGGPSSYEQYF.

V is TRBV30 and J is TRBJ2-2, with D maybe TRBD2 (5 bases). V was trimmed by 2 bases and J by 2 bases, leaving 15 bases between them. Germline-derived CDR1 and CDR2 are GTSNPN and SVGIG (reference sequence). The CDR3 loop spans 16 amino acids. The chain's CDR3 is CAWSPWVALNTGELFF. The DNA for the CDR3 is TGTGCCTGGAGTCCGTGGGTAGCGCTAAACACCGGGGAGCTGTTTTTT.

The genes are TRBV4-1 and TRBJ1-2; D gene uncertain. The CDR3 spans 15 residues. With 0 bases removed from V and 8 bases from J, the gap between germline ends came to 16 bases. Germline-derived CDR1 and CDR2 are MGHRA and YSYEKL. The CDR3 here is CASSQEGSWSKGYTF. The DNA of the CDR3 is TGCGCCAGCAGCCAAGAAGGATCTTGGTCGAAAGGCTACACCTTC.

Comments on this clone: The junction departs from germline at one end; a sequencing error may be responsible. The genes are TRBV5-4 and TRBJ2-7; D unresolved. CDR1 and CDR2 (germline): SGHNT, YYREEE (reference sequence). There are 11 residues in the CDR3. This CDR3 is CASSSRYKQYF. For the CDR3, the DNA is TGTGCCAGCAGCTCCCGCTACAAGCAGTACTTC.

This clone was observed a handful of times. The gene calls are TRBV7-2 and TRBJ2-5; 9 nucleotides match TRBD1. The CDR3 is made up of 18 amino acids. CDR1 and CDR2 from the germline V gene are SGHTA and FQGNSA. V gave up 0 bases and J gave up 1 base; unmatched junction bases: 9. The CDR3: CASSLAPSGQGPQETQYF. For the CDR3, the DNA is TGTGCCAGCAGCTTAGCCCCTTCGGGACAGGGTCCCCAAGAGACCCAGTACTTC.

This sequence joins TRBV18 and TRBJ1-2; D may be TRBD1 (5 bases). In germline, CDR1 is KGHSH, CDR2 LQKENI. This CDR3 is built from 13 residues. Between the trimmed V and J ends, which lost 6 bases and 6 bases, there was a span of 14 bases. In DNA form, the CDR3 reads TGTGCCAGCTCCTGGGACGGGCAAAATGGCTACACCTTC. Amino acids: CASSWDGQNGYTF.

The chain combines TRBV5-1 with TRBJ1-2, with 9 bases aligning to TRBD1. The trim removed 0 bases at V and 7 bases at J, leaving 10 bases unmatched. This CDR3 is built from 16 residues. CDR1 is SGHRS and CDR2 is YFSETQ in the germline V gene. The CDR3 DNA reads TGCGCCAGCAGCTTGGCGGGACAGGGAACAACGGCTGGCTACACCTTC. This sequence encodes CASSLAGQGTTAGYTF.

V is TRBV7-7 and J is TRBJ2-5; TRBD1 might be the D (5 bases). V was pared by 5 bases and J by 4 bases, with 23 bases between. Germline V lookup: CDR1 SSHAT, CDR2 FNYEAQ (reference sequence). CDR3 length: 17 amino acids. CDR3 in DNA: TGTGCCAGCAGCCCCTCGCCCCTCCCAGGGAAGGGAGAGACCCAGTACTTC. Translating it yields CASSPSPLPGKGETQYF.

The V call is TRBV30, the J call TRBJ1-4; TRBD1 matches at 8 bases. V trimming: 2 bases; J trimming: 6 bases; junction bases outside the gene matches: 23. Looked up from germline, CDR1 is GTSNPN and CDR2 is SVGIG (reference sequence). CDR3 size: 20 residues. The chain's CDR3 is CAWSQLPRGPENIMYEKLFF. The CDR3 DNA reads TGTGCCTGGAGTCAGCTCCCCAGGGGGCCAGAAAATATTATGTATGAAAAACTGTTTTTT.